The rows below give T cell receptor beta chains drawn from one sample of a study of Ad26.COV2.S vaccination and SARS-CoV-2 variants. Only in-frame clones appear in the TCRdb table, and some are missing; sequencing was by immunoSEQ multiplex PCR. Of roughly 700,000 clones listed, 80% to 90% are singletons. This material consisted of peripheral blood, taken in a trial of Ad26.COV2.S vaccine versus placebo. The source is a person aged 18-60 years who received the Ad26.COV2.S COVID-19 vaccine or a placebo. Both conserved end residues are part of each CDR3. D genes are given only for firm matches. Only part of the rows carry a size: once, few, many, or a class if the clone is expanded.

TRBV19	TRBD2	TRBJ2-5	.	CASSIPGGETQYF	TGTGCCAGTAGTATACCGGGAGGAGAGACCCAGTACTTC
TRBV29-1	.	TRBJ1-2	.	CSVDVQGSYGYTF	TGCAGCGTTGATGTACAGGGAAGCTATGGCTACACCTTC
TRBV6-2/TRBV6-3	.	TRBJ1-5	few	CASSTALGNQPQHF	TGTGCCAGCAGCACCGCTCTCGGCAATCAGCCCCAGCATTTT
TRBV11-1	.	TRBJ1-3	.	CASSPAGSSGNTIYF	TGTGCCAGCAGCCCGGCAGGTTCCTCTGGAAACACCATATATTTT
TRBV24-1	TRBD2	TRBJ2-4	.	CATSDRGDIQYF	TGTGCCACCAGTGATCGGGGGGACATTCAGTACTTC
TRBV30	TRBD1	TRBJ1-1	.	CAWGQGGTEAFF	TGTGCCTGGGGACAGGGAGGCACTGAAGCTTTCTTT
TRBV20-1	.	TRBJ2-3	.	CSASTATDTQYF	TGCAGTGCTAGTACGGCCACAGATACGCAGTATTTT
TRBV5-4	.	TRBJ2-1	.	CASSFGTVRNKQQFF	TGTGCCAGCAGCTTTGGGACGGTTCGTAACAAGCAGCAGTTCTTC
TRBV12-3/TRBV12-4	.	TRBJ2-3	.	CASSLGGATQYF	TGTGCCAGCAGTTTAGGCGGAGCCACGCAGTATTTT
TRBV30	.	TRBJ1-5	.	CAWSGGTLNQPQHF	TGTGCCTGGAGCGGAGGGACACTAAATCAGCCCCAGCATTTT
TRBV29-1	TRBD2	TRBJ2-1	.	CSAGLADVTYNEQFF	TGCAGCGCAGGACTAGCGGACGTAACCTACAATGAGCAGTTCTTC
TRBV4-1	.	TRBJ1-4	.	CASSRDRANEKLFF	TGCGCCAGCAGCCGGGACCGAGCTAATGAAAAACTGTTTTTT
TRBV4-2	TRBD2	TRBJ2-3	.	CASSHQRETADTQYF	TGTGCCAGCAGCCATCAGCGGGAGACAGCAGATACGCAGTATTTT
TRBV10-2	TRBD1	TRBJ1-5	.	CASSESRGDRGTNQPQHF	TGCGCCAGCAGTGAGTCGAGAGGGGACAGGGGGACCAATCAGCCCCAGCATTTT
TRBV29-1	TRBD2	TRBJ2-1	.	CSVAGGEGYNEQFF	TGCAGCGTTGCGGGGGGGGAAGGCTACAATGAGCAGTTCTTC
TRBV5-1	.	TRBJ2-7	.	CASGEGGYEQYF	TGCGCCAGCGGGGAAGGGGGTTACGAGCAGTACTTC
TRBV15	.	TRBJ1-4	.	CATSSSSGREKLFF	TGTGCCACCAGCAGTTCCTCCGGGCGGGAAAAACTGTTTTTT
TRBV2	.	TRBJ2-5	.	CASSETPVGSRETQYF	TGTGCCAGCAGCGAGACCCCGGTGGGATCCAGAGAGACCCAGTACTTC
TRBV7-2	TRBD2	TRBJ2-1	.	CASSLDGGGAKREQFF	TGTGCCAGCAGCTTAGACGGCGGGGGGGCCAAGAGGGAGCAGTTCTTC
TRBV6-2/TRBV6-3	.	TRBJ2-5	.	CASSYYSGTQYF	TGTGCCAGCAGTTACTACTCCGGGACCCAGTACTTC
TRBV5-5	.	TRBJ1-5	once	CASSLVGSNQPQHF	TGTGCCAGCAGCTTGGTAGGCAGCAATCAGCCCCAGCATTTT
TRBV11-2	TRBD1	TRBJ1-5	.	CASSLDRVQPQHF	TGTGCCAGCAGCCTAGACAGGGTTCAGCCCCAGCATTTT
TRBV6-5	.	TRBJ2-7	.	CASSRTALYEQYF	TGTGCCAGCAGTAGGACAGCCCTCTACGAGCAGTACTTC
TRBV2	TRBD1	TRBJ2-2	.	CASRSSTGGAGELFF	TGTGCCAGCAGGTCCTCGACAGGGGGCGCCGGGGAGCTGTTTTTT
TRBV12-3/TRBV12-4	.	TRBJ2-2	.	CASTIGPGELFF	TGTGCCAGCACGATAGGTCCCGGGGAGCTGTTTTTT
TRBV9	.	TRBJ2-7	.	CASSVGGLGEQYF	TGTGCCAGCAGCGTTGGAGGGCTGGGCGAGCAGTACTTC
TRBV30	.	TRBJ1-1	.	CAWRPRGAEAFF	TGTGCCTGGAGACCGCGGGGCGCTGAAGCTTTCTTT
TRBV4-3	.	TRBJ2-3	once	CASSQELGGGAFPDTQYF	TGCGCCAGCAGCCAAGAATTGGGAGGGGGCGCATTCCCAGATACGCAGTATTTT
TRBV4-3	TRBD1	TRBJ2-7	medium-sized	CASSQAAETGGFEQYF	TGCGCCAGCAGCCAAGCGGCGGAGACAGGGGGGTTCGAGCAGTACTTC
TRBV5-1	.	TRBJ1-4	.	CASARGGEEEKLFF	TGCGCCAGCGCCAGAGGAGGGGAAGAGGAAAAACTGTTTTTT
TRBV3-1/TRBV3-2	.	TRBJ2-5	.	CASSQDGGLPRGAQYF	TGTGCCAGCAGCCAAGATGGAGGGCTACCGAGGGGTGCCCAGTACTTC
TRBV5-6	.	TRBJ2-7	.	CASSRDQSYEQYF	TGTGCCAGCAGCCGGGACCAATCCTACGAGCAGTACTTC
TRBV29-1	.	TRBJ2-3	.	CSVETGSTDTQYF	TGCAGCGTTGAAACAGGGAGCACAGATACGCAGTATTTT
TRBV30	TRBD1	TRBJ1-4	.	CAWRSQGAPEKLFF	TGTGCCTGGAGATCACAGGGGGCCCCCGAAAAACTGTTTTTT
TRBV6-5	.	TRBJ2-7	.	CASVRQQNTYEQYF	TGTGCCAGCGTCCGACAACAAAATACCTACGAGCAGTACTTC
TRBV6-5	.	TRBJ2-5	.	CASRGSGGQETQYF	TGTGCCAGCAGGGGTAGCGGAGGACAAGAGACCCAGTACTTC
TRBV24-1	.	TRBJ2-1	.	CATEGGSYNEQFF	TGTGCCACTGAGGGAGGCTCCTACAATGAGCAGTTCTTC
TRBV7-8	.	TRBJ2-7	.	CASSFTGLLYEQYF	TGTGCCAGCAGCTTCACGGGACTCCTCTACGAGCAGTACTTC
TRBV6-5	.	TRBJ2-7	.	CASSYSMGSPYEQYF	TGTGCCAGCAGTTACTCGATGGGGTCCCCCTACGAGCAGTACTTC
TRBV4-3	TRBD1	TRBJ1-1	few	CASSQSPRTGGTEAFF	TGCGCCAGCAGCCAGTCTCCCCGGACAGGAGGAACTGAAGCTTTCTTT
TRBV5-4	.	TRBJ2-1	.	CASSPPGAYNEQFF	TGTGCCAGCAGCCCGCCTGGAGCCTATAATGAGCAGTTCTTC
TRBV4-2	.	TRBJ1-6	.	CASSQVASPLHF	TGTGCCAGCAGCCAAGTTGCGTCGCCCCTCCACTTT
TRBV13	.	TRBJ1-6	.	CASSLPGNSPLHF	TGTGCCAGCAGCTTGCCCGGAAATTCGCCCCTCCACTTT
TRBV5-4	TRBD2	TRBJ2-7	.	CASSLGTSVLRYEQYF	TGTGCCAGCAGCCTAGGGACTAGTGTTCTTCGCTACGAGCAGTACTTC
TRBV7-9	TRBD1	TRBJ1-1	.	CASSFRAGGDEAFF	TGTGCCAGCAGCTTCCGGGCAGGGGGCGATGAAGCTTTCTTT
TRBV14	TRBD2	TRBJ2-3	.	CASSHSSGGYTDTQYF	TGTGCCAGCAGCCATTCTAGCGGGGGATACACAGATACGCAGTATTTT
TRBV7-3	.	TRBJ1-1	.	CASSPGLQNTEAFF	TGTGCCAGCAGCCCCGGGCTCCAGAACACTGAAGCTTTCTTT
TRBV23-1	.	TRBJ1-2	.	CASSQHTPELYGYTF	TGCGCCAGCAGTCAACACACCCCTGAACTTTATGGCTACACCTTC
TRBV4-2	TRBD1	TRBJ1-6	.	CASSVTGTENSPLHF	TGTGCCAGCAGCGTTACCGGGACAGAAAATTCACCCCTCCACTTT
TRBV19	.	TRBJ2-3	.	CASRVTGTTDTQYF	TGTGCCAGCCGAGTCACAGGGACCACAGATACGCAGTATTTT
TRBV5-1	.	TRBJ1-5	.	CASSLDRYQPQHF	TGCGCCAGCAGCTTGGACAGGTATCAGCCCCAGCATTTT
TRBV10-3	.	TRBJ1-5	.	CAISESIQQPNQPQHF	TGTGCCATCAGTGAGTCGATTCAACAGCCAAATCAGCCCCAGCATTTT
TRBV12-3/TRBV12-4	.	TRBJ1-1	.	CASTYLGRPEAFF	TGTGCCAGCACTTATCTGGGGAGGCCTGAAGCTTTCTTT
TRBV3-1/TRBV3-2	TRBD2	TRBJ2-1	.	CASSQVGGRALNEQFF	TGTGCCAGCAGCCAAGTGGGAGGGAGGGCCTTGAATGAGCAGTTCTTC
TRBV27	.	TRBJ2-1	.	CASTEPGDLYNEQFF	TGTGCCAGCACCGAGCCCGGGGACTTGTACAATGAGCAGTTCTTC
TRBV3-1/TRBV3-2	.	TRBJ2-3	.	CASSQDVGGYTQYF	TGTGCCAGCAGCCAAGACGTCGGTGGTTATACGCAGTATTTT
TRBV11-2	.	TRBJ2-7	.	CASSAPFMGRPYEQYF	TGTGCCAGCAGCGCCCCCTTTATGGGGAGGCCCTACGAGCAGTACTTC
TRBV24-1	.	TRBJ2-2	.	CATSQEGHTGELFF	TGTGCCACCAGTCAGGAGGGTCACACCGGGGAGCTGTTTTTT
TRBV30	.	TRBJ2-5	.	CASDGADPRIQETQYF	TGTGCCTCTGATGGGGCAGACCCCAGGATACAAGAGACCCAGTACTTC